The 9 T cell receptor beta chains given below trace back to one sample, sequenced in a study of blood T cell repertoires in COVID-19. Sequencing used immunoSEQ multiplex PCR; TCRdb keeps in-frame clones, though not all of them. The table shows 200,000 to 300,000 clones, with 70% to 90% occurring only once. The sequencing sample was made of peripheral blood. All receptors derive from a woman aged 55-75 years with COVID-19, enrolled during active disease.

Written as DNA, the CDR3 is TGCGCCAGCAGCACCCCGGGACTAGCGGAAGATACGCAGTATTTT. It encodes CASSTPGLAEDTQYF. This sequence joins TRBV5-1 and TRBJ2-3; TRBD2 aligns across 11 bases. Trimming at V came to 4 bases and at J to 5 bases, leaving 6 bases not matched to a gene. CDR1 is SGHRS and CDR2 is YFSETQ in the germline V gene. This CDR3 has 15 amino acids.

The V gene is TRBV11-2, the J gene TRBJ2-1; 8 bases align to TRBD2. Germline lookup yields CDR1 SGHAT and CDR2 FQNNGV. This CDR3 spans 17 amino acids. Trimming took 6 bases from V and 0 from J; bases not matched to a gene: 10. The CDR3 nucleotides are TGTGCCAGCAGAATAAGGGGGAGCGGGAGCTCCTACAATGAGCAGTTCTTC. Translating gives CASRIRGSGSSYNEQFF.

The genes are TRBV6-5 and TRBJ1-1, with TRBD1 as a possible D gene (5 bases). The CDR3 is 15 residues long. Germline CDR1 reads MNHEY; CDR2 reads SVGAGI. Between the trimmed V and J ends, which lost 5 bases and 0 bases, there was a span of 13 bases. The CDR3 reads CASSKSGGMNTEAFF. The CDR3 DNA is TGTGCCAGCAGTAAATCGGGGGGAATGAACACTGAAGCTTTCTTT.

The gene calls are TRBV14 and TRBJ1-6; 8 nucleotides line up with TRBD1. Germline-derived CDR1 and CDR2 are SGHDN and FVKESK. Losses at the gene ends were 2 bases for V and 7 bases for J; bases not matched to a gene: 4. The CDR3 runs 15 residues. For the CDR3, the DNA is TGTGCCAGCAGCCAACACAGGGGGAAAAATTCACCCCTCCACTTT. As protein: CASSQHRGKNSPLHF.

This rearrangement joins TRBV7-9 to TRBJ2-5, with 7 bases aligning to TRBD2. CDR3 length: 15 amino acids. Germline lookup yields CDR1 SEHNR and CDR2 FQNEAQ (reference sequence). V dropped 5 bases and J dropped 2; count of bases not matched to a gene: 8. The CDR3 DNA reads as TGTGCCAGCAGCGCCGTACTAGCGCCACAAGAGACCCAGTACTTC. Its protein product is CASSAVLAPQETQYF.

This clone occurred a few times. The V gene is TRBV28, the J gene TRBJ2-3; D might be TRBD1 (6 bases). The V gene lost 6 bases and the J gene lost 8 bases, with 9 bases spanning the gap. This CDR3 is 11 amino acids long. Germline V lookup: CDR1 MDHEN, CDR2 SYDVKM. The CDR3 DNA sequence: TGTGCCAGCAGAGGGGGACCTACGCAGTATTTT. This gives the protein CASRGGPTQYF. The full variable domain, with the rest looked up from reference TRBV28 and TRBJ2-3, is DVKVTQSSRYLVKRTGEKVFLECVQDMDHENMFWYRQDPGLGLRLIYFSYDVKMKEKGDIPEGYSVSREKKERFSLILESASTNQTSMYLCASRGGPTQYFGPGTRLTVL.

V gene TRBV5-8 combines with J gene TRBJ2-7; 12 nucleotides align to TRBD1. Germline assignment: CDR1 SGHTS and CDR2 YDEGEE. The CDR3 runs 18 residues. V shed 4 bases and J 1 base; nucleotides not matched to a gene: 12. The CDR3, as DNA: TGTGCCAGCAGCGGGGGTGGGACAGGGGGCCTCCTTTCCTACGAGCAGTACTTC. It codes for CASSGGGTGGLLSYEQYF.

This chain uses TRBV29-1 with TRBJ1-5, with TRBD1 matching 10 bases. The J segment lost 5 bases and the V segment lost 5 bases, leaving 3 bases of the junction unmatched. The CDR3 is made up of 13 amino acids. The V gene's germline CDR1 is SQVTM and CDR2 ANQGSEA. The CDR3: CSVRQGADQPQHF. As DNA, the CDR3 is TGCAGCGTTCGACAGGGGGCCGATCAGCCCCAGCATTTT.

This clone showed up just once. The V gene is TRBV20-1, the J gene TRBJ1-4; D is perhaps TRBD1 (5 bases). The V end lost 3 bases, the J end lost 8 bases, and 13 bases lay between the germline ends. The V gene's germline CDR1 is DFQATT and CDR2 SNEGSKA (reference sequence). This CDR3 is 13 amino acids long. This chain's CDR3 is CSASDRPGEKLFF. In DNA form, the CDR3 reads TGCAGTGCTAGTGACAGACCCGGGGAAAAACTGTTTTTT.